A selection of T cell receptor beta chains follows, all from one sample in a study of blood T cell repertoires in COVID-19. Using immunoSEQ multiplex PCR, the repertoire was profiled, and TCRdb retains in-frame clones only, with some absent. This sample has around 130,000 clones; around three quarters occur once, and the top ten carry about 10%. Sequencing was done on a sample of peripheral blood. These receptor sequences come from a human donor in a cohort sampled during active COVID-19. CDR3s include the opening cysteine and the closing phenylalanine or tryptophan. The D gene is left open where the match is weak. Only some rows state a clone size, as once, few, many or a class for expanded clones.

clone_size,j_call,cdr3_length,d_call,v_call,cdr3_nt,cdr3_aa
few,TRBJ1-2,13,.,TRBV19,TGTGCCAGCACCCGGACAGATTACTATGGCTACACCTTC,CASTRTDYYGYTF
.,TRBJ1-2,14,TRBD1,TRBV5-6,TGTGCCAGCAGCCCCACAGGGGGCTCTCATGGCTACACCTTC,CASSPTGGSHGYTF
.,TRBJ2-1,15,.,TRBV13,TGTGCCAGCAGCCCCGGTCCAAGCTCCTACAATGAGCAGTTCTTC,CASSPGPSSYNEQFF
once,TRBJ1-4,16,TRBD1,TRBV4-1,TGCGCCAGCAGCCGAGATAAGACAGGGGTTAATGAAAAACTGTTTTTT,CASSRDKTGVNEKLFF
few,TRBJ2-2,16,TRBD1,TRBV28,TGTGCCAGCAGAACATTTGGGACAGGGAAGACCGGGGAGCTGTTTTTT,CASRTFGTGKTGELFF
.,TRBJ2-5,13,TRBD1,TRBV2,TGTGCCAGTGGACAGGGGCTGGGAAAGACCCAGTACTTC,CASGQGLGKTQYF
.,TRBJ1-6,14,.,TRBV2,TGTGCCAGCAGTCCGCGGGACTTTAATTCACCCCTCCACTTT,CASSPRDFNSPLHF
.,TRBJ2-3,13,TRBD1,TRBV10-3,TGTGCCATCAGTTCGGGACAGGGAGATACGCAGTATTTT,CAISSGQGDTQYF
.,TRBJ1-2,12,TRBD1,TRBV25-1,TGTGCCAGCCAGGGGGGAGACTATGGCTACACCTTC,CASQGGDYGYTF
.,TRBJ1-4,15,TRBD1,TRBV7-8,TGTGCCAGCAGCCCCTGGGGGACAGGGAATGAAAAACTGTTTTTT,CASSPWGTGNEKLFF
.,TRBJ1-1,18,.,TRBV25-1,TGTGCCAGCAGTGAACTAGGGTCAGCCTGGGGGCAGAACACTGAAGCTTTCTTT,CASSELGSAWGQNTEAFF
.,TRBJ1-2,15,.,TRBV6-5,TGTGCCAGCAGTTCCTGGGGCCTAGATCGGAATGGCTACACCTTC,CASSSWGLDRNGYTF
few,TRBJ1-5,15,TRBD1,TRBV10-2,TGCGCCAGCAGTGAGTCGGGACAGGGGTTTCAGCCCCAGCATTTT,CASSESGQGFQPQHF
.,TRBJ1-3,16,.,TRBV30,TGTGCCTGGAGTGTAGCCGGGCTGGGGCCTGGAAACACCATATATTTT,CAWSVAGLGPGNTIYF
.,TRBJ2-1,14,.,TRBV5-1,TGCGCCAGCAGCTTGGAAGTGTTGCGGAATGAGCAGTTCTTC,CASSLEVLRNEQFF
.,TRBJ2-5,15,.,TRBV19,TGTGCCAGTAGTGCCCGACATAATCAAGGAGAGACCCAGTACTTC,CASSARHNQGETQYF
.,TRBJ1-4,15,TRBD1,TRBV28,TGTGCCAGCAGTACAACAGGGGCTCCTAATGAAAAACTGTTTTTT,CASSTTGAPNEKLFF
once,TRBJ1-2,12,.,TRBV19,TGTGCCAGTAGTGTCAGGGCGCATGGCTACACCTTC,CASSVRAHGYTF
few,TRBJ2-7,11,.,TRBV2,TGTGCCAGCAGTGGGAGGTACGAGCAGTACTTC,CASSGRYEQYF
few,TRBJ2-3,15,TRBD2,TRBV2,TGTGCCAGCAGGACTAGCGGGGGGGGCACAGATACGCAGTATTTT,CASRTSGGGTDTQYF
.,TRBJ1-1,15,.,TRBV7-9,TGTGCCAGCAGCTCCAGGACGGGGGGGAACACTGAAGCTTTCTTT,CASSSRTGGNTEAFF
.,TRBJ2-7,14,TRBD1,TRBV5-1,TGCGCCAGCAGATCGGGACAGAGCTCCTACGAGCAGTACTTC,CASRSGQSSYEQYF
.,TRBJ2-1,14,.,TRBV11-2,TGTGCCAGCAGCGGCGACTACTCCTACAATGAGCAGTTCTTC,CASSGDYSYNEQFF
.,TRBJ2-3,16,.,TRBV6-6,TGTGCCAGCAGTTACGGGTGGGGCCCTAGCACAGATACGCAGTATTTT,CASSYGWGPSTDTQYF
.,TRBJ1-2,16,.,TRBV5-4,TGTGCCAGCAGCTTGGGGTACCGGGACACCGGCTATGGCTACACCTTC,CASSLGYRDTGYGYTF
.,TRBJ1-2,14,.,TRBV18,TGTGCCAGCTCACCACGTCTCCAGTACTATGGCTACACCTTC,CASSPRLQYYGYTF
once,TRBJ2-3,14,.,TRBV7-2,TGTGCCAGCAGCACCAGAATTTCCGCAGATACGCAGTATTTT,CASSTRISADTQYF
.,TRBJ1-2,15,TRBD1,TRBV27,TGTGCCAGCAGTGTCGACAGGGTTGCTAACTATGGCTACACCTTC,CASSVDRVANYGYTF
.,TRBJ2-7,15,TRBD1,TRBV2,TGTGCCAGCAGCGACGCCGGGACAGGGCTGAACGAGCAGTACTTC,CASSDAGTGLNEQYF
.,TRBJ2-7,17,.,TRBV13,TGTGCCAGCAGCGAAGACCGTCTCAGGGGCAGCTCCTACGAGCAGTACTTC,CASSEDRLRGSSYEQYF
.,TRBJ2-2,16,TRBD2,TRBV24-1,TGTGCCACCGCGACTAGCGGGGGGGCCGGCACCGGGGAGCTGTTTTTT,CATATSGGAGTGELFF
.,TRBJ2-7,14,TRBD2,TRBV6-5,TGTGCCAGCACGGGAGGAAGGAGCTCCTACGAGCAGTACTTC,CASTGGRSSYEQYF
.,TRBJ1-3,15,.,TRBV28,TGTGCCAGCAGGACAGTTACAAGCTCTGGAAACACCATATATTTT,CASRTVTSSGNTIYF
.,TRBJ1-2,13,.,TRBV27,TGTGCCAGCAGCCCGGGACACTCCTATGGCTACACCTTC,CASSPGHSYGYTF
.,TRBJ1-3,17,.,TRBV9,TGTGCCAGCAGCCCCGCGGTAGGGGATGAGTCTGGAAACACCATATATTTT,CASSPAVGDESGNTIYF
.,TRBJ1-1,14,.,TRBV9,TGTGCCAGCAGCCCAGGTGGAATGAACACTGAAGCTTTCTTT,CASSPGGMNTEAFF
.,TRBJ2-7,14,TRBD1,TRBV29-1,TGCAGCGTTGGAGCCGGGACAGGGGCCCACGAGCAGTACTTC,CSVGAGTGAHEQYF
.,TRBJ2-3,15,.,TRBV24-1,TGTGCCACCAGTGACCTGGGAGAAGGGGGAGATACGCAGTATTTT,CATSDLGEGGDTQYF
many,TRBJ1-6,14,.,TRBV11-2,TGTGCCAGCAGCCCCGCGTCCCCCAATTCACCCCTCCACTTT,CASSPASPNSPLHF
.,TRBJ1-4,17,TRBD1,TRBV6-4,TGTGCCAGCAGTGACTCAGGGGGCATATACACTAATGAAAAACTGTTTTTT,CASSDSGGIYTNEKLFF
.,TRBJ2-7,15,.,TRBV5-1,TGCGCCAGCAGCTTGGAGGGGTCGGGGGTGTACGAGCAGTACTTC,CASSLEGSGVYEQYF
once,TRBJ2-7,14,.,TRBV6-5,TGTGCCAGCAGTCCCGCGGGATTAAGATACGAGCAGTACTTC,CASSPAGLRYEQYF
.,TRBJ2-7,14,.,TRBV14,TGTGCCAGCAGCTTCACAGGGCGGTCCTACGAGCAGTACTTC,CASSFTGRSYEQYF